The entry that follows covers one TCR beta chain sequence. The antigen this receptor binds is unknown. One end of the junction fails to match germline, which may point to a read error. Superscript III and a set of TRAV- and TRBV-specific primers were used to synthesize first-strand cDNA, so that both TCRalpha and TCRbeta chains were covered. TCRs were amplified with Phusion for about 20 PCR cycles using a constant-region primer together with the adapter attached to the V primers. Amplification of the isolated mRNA was done with the MessageAmp II aRNA Amplification Kit, which involved an approximately 15-hour in vitro transcription at 37 degrees C. mRNA for TCR sequencing was isolated with the Dynabeads mRNA DIRECT Purification Kit. Indexed Illumina adapters were added in a second Phusion PCR of 20 to 25 cycles, after which AMPure XP beads were used to purify the products. The published analysis was carried out like this. Using custom Perl scripts, TCR sequences encoding the same protein were pooled, out-of-frame sequences were removed, and the abundance of each clonotype was computed. Any TCR sequence backed by just one read was left out of the analysis. The metrics used to describe the repertoires included Shannon entropy, Gini index, clonality, richness, and the frequency of TCRs shared between repertoires. The public reads were reanalyzed by TCRdb: fastp trimming at Q25, MiXCR alignment, in-frame beta chains only. Identical CDR3 protein sequences are pooled into one entry, listed with their most common genes and DNA. The V and J calls come from TCRdb's annotation, not from the publication. In this sample the table shows approximately 18,000 distinct CDR3 sequences, approximately 79% of which occur a single time. The ten largest clones capture about an eighth of the sample.

The donors came from RACIN, which was a single-arm phase I dose-escalation trial that paired nivolumab and ipilimumab with aspirin, low-dose cyclophosphamide and low-dose radiotherapy. Patients with advanced, TIL-negative solid tumors were considered eligible. Its CDR3 holds 15 amino acids, cysteine through phenylalanine. The CDR3 DNA has 45 bases and is translated from base 1. The data were obtained in a study of low-dose radiotherapy and immunotherapy resistance in tumors (dated by TCRdb to between 2021 and 2024). A note on the overall study: Patients in Cohort 1 were given 0.5 Gy per fraction every 2 weeks, and the prescribed total PTV dose was 6.5 Gy. Eight patients were included in the translational analysis, namely three from the first dose cohort plus the first five from the second dose cohort. In Cohort 2, 1 Gy per fraction was delivered every two weeks, for a total of 13 Gy over 26 weeks. Starting on cycle 1 day 1, patients took 300 mg of aspirin by mouth once a day for four cycles. Intravenous cyclophosphamide at 200 mg/m2 was administered every two weeks, one day ahead of each radiation and immunotherapy administration. Nivolumab and ipilimumab were both given intravenously, with nivolumab at a 240 mg flat dose every two weeks and ipilimumab at 1 mg/kg every six weeks. Trial participants were not randomized into treatment groups.

This clonotype was obtained from a human donor with advanced metastatic prostate, ovarian, gallbladder or colorectal cancer (not recorded which). This table probably holds off-target reads from a library built for another chain. The chain was built from TRBV5-3 and TRBJ2-7; 11 central bases correspond to TRBD2. TRBV5-3 is given ORF status, its function remaining uncertain. The nucleotide sequence reads as follows: TGTGCCAGCAGCTCGGGGACTAGCGGTTCCTACGAGCAGTACTTC. This sequence encodes CASSSGTSGSYEQYF.